The 25 T cell receptor beta chains below all came from one sample that was sequenced in a study of CD8 T cells in ankylosing spondylitis (dated 2017 in TCRdb). To prepare the library, 5' RACE was applied. This sample was sequenced with an Illumina HiSeq 2500. The raw public data were reprocessed by TCRdb itself: fastp quality trimming at Q25, MiXCR clonotype calling, in-frame beta chains only. Each CDR3 protein gets just one entry, which takes the most common genes and DNA from the rows behind it. The sample table records more than 60,000 distinct CDR3 sequences; about 5% of these occur just once. The ten largest account for 2.2% of the sample. Sequenced input: blood, either unsorted or a sorted T cell fraction (not recorded which). These receptors were obtained from a male donor with ankylosing spondylitis or in good health (not recorded which).

Many counts were recorded for this clonotype. J is TRBJ2-1 and V is TRBV10-1; perhaps TRBD2 as D (5 bases). The CDR3 runs to 12 residues. Trimming pared 2 bases from V and 9 bases from J, leaving 8 bases between. Germline V CDR1 and CDR2: WNHNN, SYGVQD (reference sequence). Written as DNA, the CDR3 is TGCGCCAGCAGTGAGAGAGAGGGTGAGCAGTTCTTC. This sequence encodes CASSEREGEQFF.

Many counts were recorded for this clonotype. The chain employs TRBV5-1 and TRBJ2-1; 7 bases agree with TRBD2. The CDR3 is 13 amino acids. V was pared by 4 bases and J by 9 bases, with 7 bases of the junction left unmatched. The germline CDR1 and CDR2 sequences are SGHRS and YFSETQ. CDR3 region: CASSDTSDGEQFF. The CDR3 DNA reads TGCGCCAGCAGCGATACTAGCGACGGTGAGCAGTTCTTC.

This clonotype was recorded at least ten times. The gene calls are TRBV10-3 and TRBJ1-5, with a possible D match to TRBD1 (6 bases). The CDR3 is 14 amino acids. Germline-derived CDR1 and CDR2 are ENHRY and SYGVKD. Trimming removed 5 bases at V and 3 bases at J, with 11 bases between. The CDR3 region is CAISKGDNNQPQHF. CDR3 coding DNA: TGTGCCATCAGTAAGGGGGACAACAATCAGCCCCAGCATTTT.

This clonotype has a count of ten or more. The CDR3 here is CSVVKGAEQYF. CDR3 nucleotides: TGCAGCGTTGTAAAAGGAGCCGAGCAGTACTTC. The rearrangement joins TRBV29-1 to TRBJ2-7; no clear D. Germline V CDR1 and CDR2: SQVTM, ANQGSEA. V shed 4 bases and J shed 6 bases, with 10 bases lying between them. This CDR3 is 11 amino acids long.

This clonotype was counted a few times. The germline gene is not matched at one end of the junction; a read error may be the cause. In DNA, the CDR3 is TGCGGCGTTCGGACAGGGGGGGGAACAGATACGCAGTATTTT. This sequence encodes CGVRTGGGTDTQYF. This rearrangement joins TRBV29-1 to TRBJ2-3; the match to TRBD1 covers 10 bases. The germline V gene has CDR1 SQVTM and CDR2 ANQGSEA. There are 14 residues in the CDR3.

This clonotype occurred many times. This sequence joins TRBV20-1 and TRBJ2-3, with D unclear. Germline CDR1 reads DFQATT; CDR2 reads SNEGSKA (reference sequence). The length of the CDR3 is 11 residues. V was pared by 6 bases and J by 6 bases, with 10 bases between. The CDR3 reads CSAQREDTQYF. The CDR3 nucleotides are TGCAGTGCCCAGAGAGAGGATACGCAGTATTTT.

This clonotype was counted at least ten times. The V gene is TRBV28, the J gene TRBJ2-7; D assignment may be TRBD1 or TRBD2 (6 bases each). This CDR3 spans 14 amino acids. V was clipped by 3 bases and J by 2 bases, with 11 bases between them. Germline V gene sequence: CDR1 MDHEN, CDR2 SYDVKM. CDR3 nucleotides: TGTGCCAGCAGTTTGACGGGGGCCGCCTACGAGCAGTACTTC. As protein: CASSLTGAAYEQYF.

Details on this clonotype: This may be a read error, as it is one base from a much larger clone. V and J are TRBV5-7 and TRBJ2-5; 8 bases agree with TRBD2. TRBV5-7 is an ORF; its function is uncertain. The CDR3 consists of 16 residues. The J segment lost 2 bases and the V segment lost 10 bases, leaving 16 bases of the junction unmatched. DNA of the CDR3: TGTGCCTGGAGGTTGGGACTAGTGAGGTTACAAGAGACCCAGTACTTC. Encoded protein: CAWRLGLVRLQETQYF.

Ten or more counts support this clonotype. This chain uses TRBV6-1 with TRBJ1-6; no clear D gene. CDR1 is MNHNS, CDR2 SASEGT, per germline. The CDR3 length is 15 residues. V was pared by 6 bases and J by 0 bases, with 9 bases between. The CDR3 here is CASRLGSSYNSPLHF. CDR3 nucleotide sequence: TGTGCCAGCAGACTGGGCAGCTCCTATAATTCACCCCTCCACTTT.

In this sample, this clonotype turned up many times. CDR3 residues: CASDNTLSTDTQYF. CDR3 nucleotide sequence: TGTGCCAGCGATAACACCCTGAGCACAGATACGCAGTATTTT. The V gene is TRBV6-1, the J gene TRBJ2-3, with D unclear. CDR3 length: 14 amino acids. V was cut by 8 bases and J by 0 bases, with 12 bases left in between. The germline V gene encodes CDR1 MNHNS and CDR2 SASEGT.

This clonotype has only a few counts. The J gene is TRBJ2-5, the V gene TRBV7-1; D not resolved. TRBV7-1 is annotated as an ORF whose role is uncertain. V lost 7 bases to trimming and J lost 5 bases, with 11 bases between them. This CDR3 comprises 12 residues. DNA for the CDR3: TGTGCCAGCACCTCGACCAGGGAGACCCAGTACTTC. Translating it yields CASTSTRETQYF.

This clonotype was seen many times. V gene TRBV7-2 combines with J gene TRBJ2-3, with 8 bases fitting TRBD1. The V gene's germline CDR1 is SGHTA and CDR2 FQGNSA. The length of the CDR3 is 13 residues. Trimming removed 6 bases from V and 4 bases from J; junction bases left unmatched: 3. This chain's CDR3 is CASRRQGSDTQYF. The CDR3 DNA is TGTGCCAGCAGACGACAGGGGTCAGATACGCAGTATTTT.

The sample holds many counts of this clonotype. The CDR3 DNA follows: TGTGCCAGCAGCTCTACACGCTATGGCTACACCTTC. It yields the protein CASSSTRYGYTF. V usage is TRBV7-2 and J usage is TRBJ1-2; no reliable D call. Per germline, CDR1 SGHTA and CDR2 FQGNSA. The CDR3 spans 12 residues. V was clipped by 4 bases and J by 4 bases, with 7 bases between them.

This clonotype has more than one count but fewer than ten. The rearrangement joins TRBV7-2 to TRBJ2-7, with 7 bases that match TRBD1. J gave up 5 bases and V 1 base, and 8 bases lay outside the gene matches. Germline V lookup: CDR1 SGHTA, CDR2 FQGNSA. The length of the CDR3 is 15 residues. Here the CDR3 reads CASSLGDRVRNEQYF. In nucleotides, the CDR3 is TGTGCCAGCAGCTTAGGGGACAGAGTCCGAAACGAGCAGTACTTC.

This clonotype was counted ten times or more. The rearrangement links TRBV29-1 to TRBJ1-1, with D unclear. Germline V gives CDR1 SQVTM, CDR2 ANQGSEA. V lost 3 bases to trimming and J lost 1 base, with 12 bases between them. The CDR3 is 14 amino acids. The CDR3 spells CSVDSGDRNTEAFF. The DNA for the CDR3 is TGCAGCGTTGATTCCGGGGATAGGAACACTGAAGCTTTCTTT.

This clonotype appeared many times. V gene TRBV6-2 or TRBV6-3 combines with J gene TRBJ1-2; no definite D call. The CDR3 spans 15 residues. CDR1 MNHEY and CDR2 SVGEGT come from the germline V gene. V was trimmed by 6 bases and J by 4 bases, leaving 18 bases between them. In DNA form, the CDR3 reads TGTGCCAGCAGCCCGGACCCTACAGAAATCTATGGCTACACCTTC. Amino acids: CASSPDPTEIYGYTF.

This clonotype was picked up many times. The V gene is TRBV7-9, the J gene TRBJ1-1; 9 positions agree with TRBD1. Germline values: CDR1 SEHNR, CDR2 FQNEAQ (reference sequence). The V and J ends lost 4 bases and 6 bases, in that order; junction bases with no gene match: 3. The CDR3 spans 13 residues. The CDR3 spells CASSWDRDSEAFF. Here the CDR3 DNA reads TGTGCCAGCAGCTGGGACAGGGACTCTGAAGCTTTCTTT.

This clonotype was observed at least ten times. The chain carries TRBV29-1 and TRBJ2-1, with 8 bases that match TRBD1. J gave up 7 bases and V 4 bases, and 9 bases lay outside the gene matches. CDR1 is SQVTM, CDR2 ANQGSEA, per germline. The CDR3 covers 14 residues. The CDR3 DNA reads as TGCAGCGTTGTCAAGGGGCAGGGGGCGAATGAGCAGTTCTTC. Protein product: CSVVKGQGANEQFF.

This clonotype came up many times. The chain uses TRBV12-3 or TRBV12-4 and TRBJ1-5, with D perhaps TRBD1 (5 bases). With 3 bases removed from V and 0 bases from J, the gap between germline ends came to 15 bases. CDR3 length equals 17 residues. The CDR3 region is CASSFEPGLNSNQPQHF. CDR3 DNA sequence: TGTGCCAGCAGTTTCGAACCAGGGCTAAATAGCAATCAGCCCCAGCATTTT.

This clonotype was observed at least ten times. The V call is TRBV20-1, the J call TRBJ2-3; a possible D gene is TRBD2 (5 bases). V was shortened by 0 bases and J by 3 bases, with 7 bases between the two germline ends. This CDR3 comprises 13 residues. CDR1 is DFQATT and CDR2 is SNEGSKA in the germline V gene (reference sequence). The CDR3 sequence is CSARDTSTDTQYF. The CDR3 bases are TGCAGTGCTAGAGATACTAGTACAGATACGCAGTATTTT.

This clonotype was observed at least ten times. The chain carries TRBV7-9 and TRBJ2-3, with D unclear. Germline CDR1 and CDR2: SEHNR and FQNEAQ (reference sequence). CDR3 length equals 14 residues. Trimming removed 8 bases from V and 8 bases from J, with 20 bases in between. CDR3: CASVPEAASRTQYF. The CDR3 DNA sequence: TGTGCCAGCGTTCCTGAGGCTGCTTCGCGTACGCAGTATTTT.

This clonotype was detected ten times or more. The chain uses TRBV6-1 and TRBJ2-3; the match to TRBD2 covers 10 bases. Looked up from germline, CDR1 is MNHNS and CDR2 is SASEGT. This CDR3 region has 14 residues. Trimming cost V 8 bases and J 5 bases; bases outside gene matches: 7. The CDR3 DNA is TGTGCCAGCCTAAGCGGGGGGGCCAGAGATACGCAGTATTTT. Translated, it gives CASLSGGARDTQYF.

This clonotype appeared many times. V is TRBV6-1 and J is TRBJ1-5, with D unclear. Looked up from germline, CDR1 is MNHNS and CDR2 is SASEGT. The ends were cut back, 2 bases at V and 2 bases at J, with 4 bases in the middle. The CDR3 contains 13 residues. The CDR3 loop is CASSEPGNQPQHF. The CDR3, as DNA: TGTGCCAGCAGTGAACCTGGCAATCAGCCCCAGCATTTT.

This clonotype was picked up a small number of times. The rearrangement joins TRBV7-9 to TRBJ1-3; D uncertain. In germline, CDR1 is SEHNR, CDR2 FQNEAQ (reference sequence). The CDR3 is 13 residues long. V dropped 0 bases and J dropped 2 bases, with 2 bases sitting between them. The CDR3 DNA is TGTGCCAGCAGCTTAGCTCCTGGAAACACCATATATTTT. Its translation is CASSLAPGNTIYF.

This clonotype was observed at least ten times. J is TRBJ2-1 and V is TRBV6-1, with TRBD1 matching over 10 bases. V lost 8 bases, J lost 7 bases, and 8 bases stayed unmatched. The CDR3 has 14 residues. Per germline, CDR1 MNHNS and CDR2 SASEGT. Here the CDR3 reads CASSGQGIKNEQFF. The CDR3 bases are TGTGCCAGCTCGGGACAGGGGATTAAGAATGAGCAGTTCTTC.